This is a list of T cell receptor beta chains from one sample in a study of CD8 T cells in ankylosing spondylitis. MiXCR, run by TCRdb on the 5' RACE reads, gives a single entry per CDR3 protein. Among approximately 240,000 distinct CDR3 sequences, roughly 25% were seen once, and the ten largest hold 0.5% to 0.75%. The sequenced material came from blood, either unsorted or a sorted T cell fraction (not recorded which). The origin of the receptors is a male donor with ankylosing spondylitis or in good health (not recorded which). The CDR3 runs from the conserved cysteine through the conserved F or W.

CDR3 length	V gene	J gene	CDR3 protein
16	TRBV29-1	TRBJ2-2	CSVERWAGQGAGELFF
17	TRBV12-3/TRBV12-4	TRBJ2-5	CASSTGTSARMGETQYF
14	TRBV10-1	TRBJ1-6	CASSEPRYDSPLHF
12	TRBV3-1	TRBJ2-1	CASSQDYNEQFF
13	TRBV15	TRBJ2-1	CATSREPGLWQFF
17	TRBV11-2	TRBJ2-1	CASTDTGGRSSYNEQFF
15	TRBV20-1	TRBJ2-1	CSARDLQHSYNEQFF
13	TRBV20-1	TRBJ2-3	CSDMGGGADTQYF
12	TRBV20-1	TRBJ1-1	CSASQGDTEAFF
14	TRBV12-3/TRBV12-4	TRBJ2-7	CASSLRGQSREQYF
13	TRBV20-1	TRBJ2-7	CSARTVQPYEQYF
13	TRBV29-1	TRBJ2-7	CSARTVLTHEQYF
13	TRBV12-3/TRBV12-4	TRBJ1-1	CASSRHPNTEAFF
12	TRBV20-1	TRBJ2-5	CSANSGKETQYF
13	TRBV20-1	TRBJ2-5	CSASRGAAETQYF
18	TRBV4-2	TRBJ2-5	CASSPRRFSGGIQETQYF
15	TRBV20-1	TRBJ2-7	CSARSGTGDSYEQYF
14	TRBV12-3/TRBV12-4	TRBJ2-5	CASSGQGLGETQYF
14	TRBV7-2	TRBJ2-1	CASSPYRTEVRQFF
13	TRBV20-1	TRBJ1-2	CSARGQTIYGYTF
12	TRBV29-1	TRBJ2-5	CSVRDSGETQYF
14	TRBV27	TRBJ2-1	CASSRTGQGNEQFF